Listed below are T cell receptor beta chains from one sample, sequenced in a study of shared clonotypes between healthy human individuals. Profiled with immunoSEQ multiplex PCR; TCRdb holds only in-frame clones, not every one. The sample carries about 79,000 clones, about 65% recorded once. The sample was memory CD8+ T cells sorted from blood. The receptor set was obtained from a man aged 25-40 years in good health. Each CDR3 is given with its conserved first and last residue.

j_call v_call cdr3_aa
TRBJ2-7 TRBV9 CASSVDGSLREQYF
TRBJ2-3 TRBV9 CASSSGLASTDTQYF
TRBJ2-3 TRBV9 CASSPEPSTDTQYF
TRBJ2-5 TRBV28 CASTSGGGEETQYF
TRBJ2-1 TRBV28 CASSYGDRSYNEQFF
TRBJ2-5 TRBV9 CASSVSGRASETQYF
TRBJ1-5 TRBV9 CASSPHPNQPQHF
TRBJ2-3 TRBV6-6 CASSMTSGFTDTQYF
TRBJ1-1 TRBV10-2 CASSPGTGVEAFF
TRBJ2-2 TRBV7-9 CASWGTSGRAYSGELFF
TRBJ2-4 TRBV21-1 CASKRMNIQYF
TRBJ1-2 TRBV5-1 CASSLAGPYLDGYTF
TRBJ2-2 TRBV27 CASSFVTGTSLPGELFF
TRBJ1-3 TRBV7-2 CASSSGISGNTIYF
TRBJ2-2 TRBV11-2 CATSPRGFRGELFF
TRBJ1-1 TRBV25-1 CASSESWHVNTEAFF
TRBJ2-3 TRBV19 CASSIWYSNTQYF
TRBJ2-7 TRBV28 CASSRPTRKDEQYF
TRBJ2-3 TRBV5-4 CASSLVGDTQYF
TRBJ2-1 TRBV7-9 CASSFPVDEQFF
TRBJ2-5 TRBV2 CASSEQTQYF
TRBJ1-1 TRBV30 CAWRERQGGTEAFF
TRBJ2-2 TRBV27 CASSLSGGVGELFF
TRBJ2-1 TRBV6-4 CASSDGEGSYNEQFF
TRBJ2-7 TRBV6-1 CASSDYRWGYEQYF
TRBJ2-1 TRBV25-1 CASSETGGSYNEQFF
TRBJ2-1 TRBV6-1 CASSELIEQFF
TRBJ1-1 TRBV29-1 CSVFGGIWTEAFF
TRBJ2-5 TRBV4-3 CASSQDTGTQYF
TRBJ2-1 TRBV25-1 CASSVSREGRDNEQFF
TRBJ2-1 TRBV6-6 CASSYSSGTGGNEQFF
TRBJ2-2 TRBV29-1 CSVEEQGYNTGELFF
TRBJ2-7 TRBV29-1 CSVGQESSYEQYF
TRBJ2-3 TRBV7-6 CASSLLSVGGTDTQYF
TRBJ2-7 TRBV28 CASSPPGLPYEQYF
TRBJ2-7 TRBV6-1 CASSVPRGEYEQYF
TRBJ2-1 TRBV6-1 CASSEARGFAGSDNEQFF